What follows are 10 T cell receptor beta chains derived from one specimen sequenced in a study of cytomegalovirus exposure and HLA in healthy donors. The primer mix had 60 Vbeta and 13 Jbeta primers. Measured with immunoSEQ multiplex PCR; TCRdb has only the in-frame clones, and not every one. Of 170,000 or so clones in the sample, around four fifths were seen once. Sequencing was carried out using PBMCs. The receptors here all came from a girl aged 5 to 17 in good health and CMV-seropositive.

The chain carries TRBV15 and TRBJ2-4; D possibly corresponds to TRBD2 (5 bases). Germline lookup yields CDR1 LNHNV and CDR2 YYDKDF (reference sequence). Between the trimmed V and J ends, which lost 0 bases and 3 bases, there was a span of 15 bases. The CDR3 runs to 17 residues. CDR3 sequence reads: CATSRDFTGSGKNIQYF. DNA of the CDR3: TGTGCCACCAGCAGAGACTTTACGGGGTCCGGCAAAAACATTCAGTACTTC.

This clone was observed a handful of times. The chain uses TRBV5-1 and TRBJ1-1; D gene unclear. This CDR3 region has 13 residues. Germline V gene sequence: CDR1 SGHRS, CDR2 YFSETQ. The germline V and J ends were trimmed by 1 base and 5 bases, with 9 bases remaining between them. CDR3 DNA: TGCGCCAGCAGCTTGAAGCCCTTTACTGAAGCTTTCTTT. Protein: CASSLKPFTEAFF.

Here the CDR3 reads CASSPRLALSTDTQYF. In DNA form, the CDR3 reads TGTGCCAGCAGCCCGAGACTAGCGTTGAGCACAGATACGCAGTATTTT. The chain is built from TRBV7-3 and TRBJ2-3, with 8 nucleotides matching TRBD2. The germline CDR1 and CDR2 sequences are SGHTA and FQGTGA. The CDR3 spans 16 residues. The V segment lost 5 bases and the J segment 0 bases; nucleotides outside the gene matches: 7.

The chain carries TRBV10-3 and TRBJ1-2, with no clear D. Germline V gene data show CDR1 as ENHRY and CDR2 as SYGVKD. V lost 5 bases to trimming and J lost 3 bases, with 10 bases between them. The length of the CDR3 is 13 residues. CDR3 sequence: CAISPGRDYGYTF. CDR3 coding DNA: TGTGCCATCAGTCCGGGGAGGGACTATGGCTACACCTTC.

CDR3 DNA sequence: TGTGCCAGCAGTGAGCCTAAGGGGGCCGGCAATCAGCCCCAGCATTTT. It translates to CASSEPKGAGNQPQHF. The chain links TRBV6-1 to TRBJ1-5; 7 bases match TRBD1. The CDR3 is made up of 16 amino acids. The V and J ends lost 3 bases and 2 bases, in that order; junction bases with no gene match: 7. CDR1 is MNHNS, CDR2 SASEGT, per germline.

The chain combines TRBV6-1 with TRBJ1-5; the D is unclear. Trimming took off 7 bases at V and 5 bases at J, with 12 bases between the two ends. There are 13 residues in the CDR3. Germline V gene data show CDR1 as MNHNS and CDR2 as SASEGT. CDR3 protein: CASNAGYDQPQHF. The CDR3 DNA follows: TGTGCCAGCAATGCAGGTTACGATCAGCCCCAGCATTTT.

The rearrangement links TRBV15 to TRBJ1-2; 7 nucleotides line up with TRBD1. This CDR3 comprises 15 residues. Germline lookup yields CDR1 LNHNV and CDR2 YYDKDF (reference sequence). Germline trimming cut 0 bases from V and 8 bases from J; bases unmatched to any gene: 9. In nucleotides, the CDR3 is TGTGCCACCAGCAGAGATCAGTCGACAGGGCAAGGCTACACCTTC. It translates to CATSRDQSTGQGYTF.

This rearrangement joins TRBV29-1 to TRBJ1-1, with 7 bases lining up with TRBD1. Germline assignment: CDR1 SQVTM and CDR2 ANQGSEA. The CDR3 sequence is 14 residues long. V shed 4 bases, J shed 1 base, and the junction held 6 bases outside the gene matches. The CDR3 is CSVGRSGGNTEAFF. The CDR3 DNA reads TGCAGCGTTGGCCGATCAGGGGGGAACACTGAAGCTTTCTTT.

This rearrangement joins TRBV27 to TRBJ1-2; TRBD1 might be the D (6 bases). The ends were cut back, 5 bases at V and 7 bases at J, with 26 bases in the middle. CDR3 size: 17 residues. Germline CDR1 and CDR2: MNHEY and SMNVEV (reference sequence). The DNA of the CDR3 is TGTGCCAGCAGTCCCACTATATTTCCGCAGGGGATGCGTGGCTACACCTTC. It translates to CASSPTIFPQGMRGYTF.

This chain links TRBV4-1 with TRBJ2-3, with 9 bases that match TRBD2. With 4 bases clipped from V and 9 bases from J, the junction kept 14 bases outside the gene matches. Germline V gene data show CDR1 as MGHRA and CDR2 as YSYEKL. The CDR3 is 16 amino acids. CDR3 loop: CASSPYLAGESYTQYF. The CDR3 bases are TGCGCCAGCAGCCCCTATTTAGCGGGGGAATCTTACACGCAGTATTTT.